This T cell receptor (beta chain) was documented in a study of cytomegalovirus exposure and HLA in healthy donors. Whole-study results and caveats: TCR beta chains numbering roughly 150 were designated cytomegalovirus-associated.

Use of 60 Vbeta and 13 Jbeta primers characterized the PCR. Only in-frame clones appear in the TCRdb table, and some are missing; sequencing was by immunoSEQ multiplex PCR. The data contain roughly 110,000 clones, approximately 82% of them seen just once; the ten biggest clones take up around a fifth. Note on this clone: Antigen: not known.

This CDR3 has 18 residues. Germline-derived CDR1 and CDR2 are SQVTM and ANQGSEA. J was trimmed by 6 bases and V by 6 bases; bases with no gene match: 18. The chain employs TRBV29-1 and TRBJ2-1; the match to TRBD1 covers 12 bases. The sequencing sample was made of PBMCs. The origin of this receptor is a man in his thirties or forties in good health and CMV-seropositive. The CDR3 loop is CSVSSILPGQGAPNEQFF. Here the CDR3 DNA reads TGCAGCGTATCCTCAATTTTACCGGGACAGGGGGCGCCCAATGAGCAGTTCTTC.